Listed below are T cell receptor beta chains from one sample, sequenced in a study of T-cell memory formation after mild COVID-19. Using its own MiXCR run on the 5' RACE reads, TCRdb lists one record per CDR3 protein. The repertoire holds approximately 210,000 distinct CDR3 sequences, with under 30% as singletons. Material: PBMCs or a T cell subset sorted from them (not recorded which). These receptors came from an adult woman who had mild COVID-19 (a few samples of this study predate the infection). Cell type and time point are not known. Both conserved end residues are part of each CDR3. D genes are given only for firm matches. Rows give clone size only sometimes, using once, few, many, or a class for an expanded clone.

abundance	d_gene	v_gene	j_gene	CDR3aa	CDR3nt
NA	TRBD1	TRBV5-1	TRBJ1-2	CASRTGTGAGGYTF	TGCGCCAGCAGAACCGGGACAGGAGCCGGGGGCTACACCTTC
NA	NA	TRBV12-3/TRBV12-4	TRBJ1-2	CATADPGVYGYTF	TGTGCCACCGCCGACCCCGGAGTCTATGGCTACACCTTC
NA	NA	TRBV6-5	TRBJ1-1	CASSYYFGRTEAFF	TGTGCCAGCAGTTATTATTTCGGGAGAACTGAAGCTTTCTTT
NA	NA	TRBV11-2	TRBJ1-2	CASSLSGAAYGYTF	TGTGCCAGCAGTCTGTCAGGGGCCGCTTATGGCTACACCTTC
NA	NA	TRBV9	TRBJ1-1	CASSVEGGARVTEAFF	TGTGCCAGCAGCGTAGAGGGGGGGGCCCGGGTCACTGAAGCTTTCTTT
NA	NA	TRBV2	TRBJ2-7	CASSEESPAVYEQYF	TGTGCCAGCAGTGAAGAGTCGCCAGCCGTCTACGAGCAGTACTTC
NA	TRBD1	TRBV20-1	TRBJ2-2	CSAWDRNTGELFF	TGCAGTGCTTGGGACAGGAACACCGGGGAGCTGTTTTTT
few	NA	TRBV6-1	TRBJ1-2	CASSEALLGGGYGYTF	TGTGCCAGCAGTGAAGCGCTTCTAGGGGGAGGTTATGGCTACACCTTC
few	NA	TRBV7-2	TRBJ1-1	CASTRMGRMNTEAFF	TGTGCCAGCACCCGTATGGGCAGGATGAACACTGAAGCTTTCTTT
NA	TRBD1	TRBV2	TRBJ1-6	CASSPRTGDSGSPLHF	TGTGCCAGCAGCCCCCGGACAGGAGATTCGGGTTCACCCCTCCACTTT
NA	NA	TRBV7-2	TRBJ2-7	CASSLVSEGAYEQYF	TGTGCCAGCAGCTTAGTGTCAGAAGGGGCCTACGAGCAGTACTTC
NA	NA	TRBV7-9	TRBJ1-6	CASSLGDIWVGSPLHF	TGTGCCAGCAGCTTAGGGGACATATGGGTTGGTTCACCCCTCCACTTT
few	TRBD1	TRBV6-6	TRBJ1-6	CASSPGTGGSPLHF	TGTGCCAGCAGTCCCGGGACAGGGGGGTCACCCCTCCACTTT
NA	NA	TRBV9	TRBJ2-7	CASSVEGGSTHEQYF	TGTGCCAGCAGCGTAGAAGGAGGGTCCACCCACGAGCAGTACTTC
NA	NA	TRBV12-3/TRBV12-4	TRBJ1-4	CASRPGATNEKLFF	TGTGCCAGCAGACCGGGGGCCACTAATGAAAAACTGTTTTTT
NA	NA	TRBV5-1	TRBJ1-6	CASSLRGHNSPLHF	TGCGCCAGCAGCTTACGGGGACATAATTCACCCCTCCACTTT
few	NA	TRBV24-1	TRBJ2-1	CATSDSLSAGAAYNEQFF	TGTGCCACCAGTGATTCGTTAAGTGCGGGCGCCGCCTACAATGAGCAGTTCTTC
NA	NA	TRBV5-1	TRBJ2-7	CASSLEASQDEQYF	TGCGCCAGCAGCTTGGAGGCTAGCCAAGACGAGCAGTACTTC
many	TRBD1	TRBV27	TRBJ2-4	CASSSTGGASNQYF	TGTGCCAGCAGTTCGACAGGGGGCGCGTCTAACCAGTACTTC
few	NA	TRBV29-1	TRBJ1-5	CSVDRDRNQPQHF	TGCAGCGTTGACCGGGACCGCAATCAGCCCCAGCATTTT
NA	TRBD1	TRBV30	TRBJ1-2	CASGTGSNYGYTF	TGTGCCTCGGGGACAGGATCTAACTATGGCTACACCTTC
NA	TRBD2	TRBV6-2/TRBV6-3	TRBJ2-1	CASSYPRVILAGSSYNEQFF	TGTGCCAGCAGTTACCCCCGCGTGATACTAGCGGGAAGCTCCTACAATGAGCAGTTCTTC
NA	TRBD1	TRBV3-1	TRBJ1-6	CASSQVYRGSSPLHF	TGTGCCAGCAGCCAAGTCTACAGGGGAAGTTCACCCCTCCACTTT
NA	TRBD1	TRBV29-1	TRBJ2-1	CSVLQGNLGNEQFF	TGCAGCGTTCTACAGGGGAACCTAGGGAATGAGCAGTTCTTC
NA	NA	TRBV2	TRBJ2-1	CASMPWQPGEQFF	TGTGCCAGCATGCCGTGGCAGCCTGGTGAGCAGTTCTTC
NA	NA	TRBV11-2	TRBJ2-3	CASSLGNRGPDTQYF	TGTGCCAGCAGCTTAGGTAATAGGGGACCAGATACGCAGTATTTT
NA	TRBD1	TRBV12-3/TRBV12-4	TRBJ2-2	CASSYGQVNTGELFF	TGTGCCAGCAGTTATGGACAGGTGAACACCGGGGAGCTGTTTTTT
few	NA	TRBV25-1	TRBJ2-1	CASSFLRRNEQFF	TGTGCCAGCAGTTTTTTAAGACGGAATGAGCAGTTCTTC
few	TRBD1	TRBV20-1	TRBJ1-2	CSATVGTGSMAYGYTF	TGCAGTGCCACCGTCGGGACAGGGAGTATGGCCTATGGCTACACCTTC
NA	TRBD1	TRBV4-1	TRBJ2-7	CASSQGPGTGINEQYF	TGCGCCAGCAGCCAAGGCCCCGGGACAGGGATCAACGAGCAGTACTTC
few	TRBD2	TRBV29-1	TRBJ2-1	CSVEGGGSYNEQFF	TGCAGCGTTGAAGGCGGGGGGTCCTACAATGAGCAGTTCTTC
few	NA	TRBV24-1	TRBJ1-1	CATSAGKTGNTEAFF	TGTGCCACCAGTGCAGGGAAGACAGGGAACACTGAAGCTTTCTTT
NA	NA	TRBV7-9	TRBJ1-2	CASRQTGYGYTF	TGTGCCAGCAGACAAACAGGTTATGGCTACACCTTC
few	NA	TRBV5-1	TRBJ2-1	CASSLLRDSYNEQFF	TGCGCCAGCAGCTTGTTGAGGGACTCCTACAATGAGCAGTTCTTC
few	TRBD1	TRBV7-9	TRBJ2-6	CASSQRDRVGGANVLTF	TGTGCCAGCAGCCAAAGGGACAGGGTAGGTGGGGCCAACGTCCTGACTTTC
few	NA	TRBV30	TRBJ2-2	CAWSSRVNTGELFF	TGTGCCTGGTCCTCGCGGGTGAACACCGGGGAGCTGTTTTTT
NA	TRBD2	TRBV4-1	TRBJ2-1	CASSQSTSGYNEQFF	TGCGCCAGCAGCCAATCGACTAGCGGATACAATGAGCAGTTCTTC
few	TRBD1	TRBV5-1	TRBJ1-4	CASSSSGTQGTDEKLFF	TGCGCCAGCAGCTCCAGTGGGACACAGGGGACTGATGAAAAACTGTTTTTT
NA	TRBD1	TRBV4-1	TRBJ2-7	CASSQGQGGPYEQYF	TGCGCCAGCAGCCAGGGACAGGGGGGTCCCTACGAGCAGTACTTC
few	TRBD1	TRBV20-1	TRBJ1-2	CSARTGGAGGYTF	TGCAGTGCTCGGACAGGGGGCGCGGGTGGCTACACCTTC
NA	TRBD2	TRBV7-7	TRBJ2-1	CASSPWGGNEQFF	TGTGCCAGCAGCCCCTGGGGGGGCAATGAGCAGTTCTTC
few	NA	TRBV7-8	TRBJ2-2	CASSLATRATGELFF	TGTGCCAGCAGCTTAGCCACTAGGGCCACCGGGGAGCTGTTTTTT
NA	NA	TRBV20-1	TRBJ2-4	CSASAGLGKNIQYF	TGCAGTGCTAGTGCGGGGCTAGGCAAAAACATTCAGTACTTC
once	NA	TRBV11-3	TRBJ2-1	CASSLVGGEVLFF	TGTGCCAGCAGCTTAGTTGGTGGGGAGGTGCTGTTCTTC
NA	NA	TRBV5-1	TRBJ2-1	CASSLDWYNEQFF	TGCGCCAGCAGCTTGGATTGGTATAATGAGCAGTTCTTC
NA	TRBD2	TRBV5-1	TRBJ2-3	CASSLGLAGIDTQYF	TGCGCCAGCAGCTTGGGACTAGCTGGTATAGATACGCAGTATTTT
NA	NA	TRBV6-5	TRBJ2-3	CASIPGGLGGKVADTQYF	TGTGCCAGCATCCCGGGGGGCCTTGGCGGGAAAGTCGCAGATACGCAGTATTTT
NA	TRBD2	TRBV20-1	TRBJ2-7	CSARGLAGLEQYF	TGCAGTGCTAGAGGACTAGCGGGTCTCGAGCAGTACTTC
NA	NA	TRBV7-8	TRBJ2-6	CASSSGTGSGANVLTF	TGTGCCAGCAGCTCAGGCACGGGTTCTGGGGCCAACGTCCTGACTTTC
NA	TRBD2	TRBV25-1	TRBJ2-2	CASSEQREIAGELFF	TGTGCCAGCAGTGAACAGCGGGAGATAGCCGGGGAGCTGTTTTTT
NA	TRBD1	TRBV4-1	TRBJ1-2	CASSYRGPDGYTF	TGCGCCAGCAGCTACAGGGGGCCTGATGGCTACACCTTC
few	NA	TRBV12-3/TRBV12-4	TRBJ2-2	CASSPRTDTGELFF	TGTGCCAGCAGCCCCAGGACAGACACCGGGGAGCTGTTTTTT
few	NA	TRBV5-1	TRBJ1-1	CASSAGHPGTEAFF	TGCGCCAGCAGCGCGGGACACCCTGGCACTGAAGCTTTCTTT
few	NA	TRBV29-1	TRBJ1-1	CSVRSLGDWTEAFF	TGCAGCGTCCGCAGTCTAGGTGATTGGACTGAAGCTTTCTTT
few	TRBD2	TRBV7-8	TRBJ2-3	CASSFKYGGLAGETDTQYF	TGTGCCAGCAGCTTTAAATACGGCGGACTAGCGGGGGAGACAGATACGCAGTATTTT
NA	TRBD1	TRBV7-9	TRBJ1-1	CASSLLVGQADTEAFF	TGTGCCAGCAGCTTACTGGTGGGACAGGCGGACACTGAAGCTTTCTTT
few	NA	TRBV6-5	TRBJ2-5	CASSPWSGQETQYF	TGTGCCAGCAGTCCCTGGAGCGGCCAAGAGACCCAGTACTTC
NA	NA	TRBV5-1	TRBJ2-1	CASSPGTPRANEQFF	TGCGCCAGCAGCCCCGGGACTCCCCGGGCGAATGAGCAGTTCTTC
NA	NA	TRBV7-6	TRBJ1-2	CASSLAGGQSYGYTF	TGTGCCAGCAGCTTAGCAGGAGGACAGTCCTATGGCTACACCTTC